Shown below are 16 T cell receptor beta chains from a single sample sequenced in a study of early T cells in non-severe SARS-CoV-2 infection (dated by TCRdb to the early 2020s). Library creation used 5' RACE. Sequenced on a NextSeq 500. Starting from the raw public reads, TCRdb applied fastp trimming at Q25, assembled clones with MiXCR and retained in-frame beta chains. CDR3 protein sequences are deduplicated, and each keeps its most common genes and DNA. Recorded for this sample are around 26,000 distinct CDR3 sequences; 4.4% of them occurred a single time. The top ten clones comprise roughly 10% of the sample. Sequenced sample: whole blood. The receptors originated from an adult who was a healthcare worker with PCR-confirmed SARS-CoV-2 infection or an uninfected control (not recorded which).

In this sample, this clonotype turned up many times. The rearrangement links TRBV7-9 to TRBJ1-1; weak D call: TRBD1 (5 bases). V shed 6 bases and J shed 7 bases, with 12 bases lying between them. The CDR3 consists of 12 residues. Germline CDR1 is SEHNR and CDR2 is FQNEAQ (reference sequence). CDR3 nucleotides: TGTGCCAGCAGTTTTGGGGCTATTGAAGCTTTCTTT. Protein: CASSFGAIEAFF.

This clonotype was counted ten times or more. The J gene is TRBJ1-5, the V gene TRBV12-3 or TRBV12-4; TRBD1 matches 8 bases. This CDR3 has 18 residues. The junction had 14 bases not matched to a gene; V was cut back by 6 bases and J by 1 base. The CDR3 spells CASSTHAGTGGSNQPQHF. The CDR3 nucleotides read TGTGCCAGCAGCACCCATGCCGGGACAGGAGGGAGCAATCAGCCCCAGCATTTT.

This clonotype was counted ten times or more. CDR3: CASSPGTGPGEQFF. The CDR3 bases are TGTGCCAGCAGTCCCGGGACAGGGCCGGGTGAGCAGTTCTTC. The rearrangement uses TRBV28 and TRBJ2-1, with 9 bases matching TRBD1. The CDR3 totals 14 residues. Unmatched junction bases numbered 8, after V lost 5 bases and J lost 9 bases. CDR1 MDHEN and CDR2 SYDVKM come from the germline V gene.

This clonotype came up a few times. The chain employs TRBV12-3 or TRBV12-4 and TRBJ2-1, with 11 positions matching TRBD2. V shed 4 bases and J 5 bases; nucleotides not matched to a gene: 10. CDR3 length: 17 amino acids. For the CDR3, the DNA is TGTGCCAGCAGTTCCCGGACTAGCGGGTCGGCTCACAATGAGCAGTTCTTC. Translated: CASSSRTSGSAHNEQFF.

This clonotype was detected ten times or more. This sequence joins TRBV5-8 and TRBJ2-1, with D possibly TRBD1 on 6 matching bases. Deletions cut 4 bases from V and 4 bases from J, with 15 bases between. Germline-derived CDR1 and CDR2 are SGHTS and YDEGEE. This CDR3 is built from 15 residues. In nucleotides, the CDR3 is TGTGCCAGCAGCGCAAGGGGGACGAGATACAATGAGCAGTTCTTC. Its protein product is CASSARGTRYNEQFF.

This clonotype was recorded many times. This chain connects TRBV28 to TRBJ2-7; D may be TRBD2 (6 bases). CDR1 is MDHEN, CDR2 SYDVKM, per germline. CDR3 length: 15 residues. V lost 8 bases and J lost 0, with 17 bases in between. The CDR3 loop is CASFSGGAHSYEQYF. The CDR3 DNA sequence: TGTGCCAGCTTCTCTGGCGGGGCCCACTCCTACGAGCAGTACTTC.

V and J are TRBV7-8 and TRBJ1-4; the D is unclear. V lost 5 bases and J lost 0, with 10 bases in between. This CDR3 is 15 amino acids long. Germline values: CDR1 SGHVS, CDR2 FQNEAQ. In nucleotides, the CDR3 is TGTGCCAGCAGCCTAACTGTTGCAACTAATGAAAAACTGTTTTTT. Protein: CASSLTVATNEKLFF.

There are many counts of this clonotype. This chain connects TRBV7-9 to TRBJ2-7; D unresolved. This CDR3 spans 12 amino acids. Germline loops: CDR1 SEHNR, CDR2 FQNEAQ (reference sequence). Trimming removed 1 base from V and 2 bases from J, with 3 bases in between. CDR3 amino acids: CASSLEPYEQYV. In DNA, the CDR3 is TGTGCCAGCAGCTTAGAGCCCTACGAGCAGTACGTC.

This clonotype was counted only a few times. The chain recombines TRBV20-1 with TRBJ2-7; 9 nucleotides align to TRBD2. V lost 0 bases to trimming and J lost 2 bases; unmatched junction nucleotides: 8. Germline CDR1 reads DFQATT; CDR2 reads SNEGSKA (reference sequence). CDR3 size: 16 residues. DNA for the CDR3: TGCAGTGCTAGAGATTGGGGGGTAGCGGGAGCCTACGAGCAGTACTTC. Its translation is CSARDWGVAGAYEQYF.

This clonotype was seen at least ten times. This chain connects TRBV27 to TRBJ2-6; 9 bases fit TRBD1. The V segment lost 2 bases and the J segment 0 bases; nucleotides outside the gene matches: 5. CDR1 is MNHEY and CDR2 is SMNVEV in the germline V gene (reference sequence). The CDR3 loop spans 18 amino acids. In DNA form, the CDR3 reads TGTGCCAGCAGTTTACGGACAGGGGACCGCTCTGGGGCCAACGTCCTGACTTTC. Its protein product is CASSLRTGDRSGANVLTF.

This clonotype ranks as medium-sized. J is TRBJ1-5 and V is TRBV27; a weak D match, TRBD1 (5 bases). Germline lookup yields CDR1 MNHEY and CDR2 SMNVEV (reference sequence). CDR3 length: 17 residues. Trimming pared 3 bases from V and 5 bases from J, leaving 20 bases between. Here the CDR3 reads CASSFIGGEGVYQPQHF. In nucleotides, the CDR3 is TGTGCCAGCAGTTTTATCGGGGGAGAAGGAGTTTATCAGCCCCAGCATTTT.

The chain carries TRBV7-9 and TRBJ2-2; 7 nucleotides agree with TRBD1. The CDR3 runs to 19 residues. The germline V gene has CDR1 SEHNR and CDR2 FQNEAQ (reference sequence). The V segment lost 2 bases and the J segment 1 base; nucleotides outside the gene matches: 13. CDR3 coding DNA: TGTGCCAGCAGCTTAATGACAGGGAGTAAAACTGGGAACACCGGGGAGCTGTTTTTT. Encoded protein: CASSLMTGSKTGNTGELFF.

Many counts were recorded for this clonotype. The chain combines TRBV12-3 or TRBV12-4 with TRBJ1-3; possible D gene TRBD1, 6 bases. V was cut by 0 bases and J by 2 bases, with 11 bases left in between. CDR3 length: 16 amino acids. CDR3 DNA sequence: TGTGCCAGCAGTTTAGCGCTACAGGGCACTGGAAACACCATATATTTT. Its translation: CASSLALQGTGNTIYF.

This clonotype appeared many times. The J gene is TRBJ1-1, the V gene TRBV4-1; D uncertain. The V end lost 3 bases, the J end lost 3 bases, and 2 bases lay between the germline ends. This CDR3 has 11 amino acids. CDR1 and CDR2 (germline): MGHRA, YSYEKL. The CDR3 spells CASSQDTEAFF. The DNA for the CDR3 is TGCGCCAGCAGCCAGGACACTGAAGCTTTCTTT.

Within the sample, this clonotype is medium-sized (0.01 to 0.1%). CDR3 DNA sequence: TGTGCCAGCAGCGTTGTAGGGAACGAGCAGTACTTC. This sequence encodes CASSVVGNEQYF. J is TRBJ2-7 and V is TRBV7-9; D remains ambiguous. V was shortened by 5 bases and J by 5 bases, with 10 bases between the two germline ends. Per the germline V gene, CDR1 is SEHNR and CDR2 is FQNEAQ (reference sequence). CDR3 length equals 12 residues.

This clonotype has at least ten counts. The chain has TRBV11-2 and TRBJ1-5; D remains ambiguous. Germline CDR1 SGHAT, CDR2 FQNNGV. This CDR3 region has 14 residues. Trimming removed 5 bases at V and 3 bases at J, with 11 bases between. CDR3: CASSPPRVNQPQHF. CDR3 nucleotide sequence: TGTGCCAGCAGCCCCCCCCGAGTCAATCAGCCCCAGCATTTT.